The 26 T cell receptor beta chains listed next were all sequenced from one sample in a study of blood T cell repertoires in COVID-19. The method was immunoSEQ multiplex PCR; TCRdb's version includes in-frame clones alone and lacks a portion of them. The data contain tens of thousands of clones, about 83% of them seen just once; the ten biggest clones take up around 5.6%. Sequenced sample: peripheral blood. Receptor source: a woman aged 60-70 years with acute or convalescent COVID-19.

Only one count was recorded for this clone. The chain couples TRBV10-1 to TRBJ1-1; TRBD1 aligns across 7 bases. Germline CDR1 WNHNN, CDR2 SYGVQD (reference sequence). The CDR3 runs 14 residues. The J segment lost 1 base and the V segment lost 4 bases, leaving 3 bases of the junction unmatched. DNA for the CDR3: TGCGCCAGCAGTGCCGGACAGGCGAACACTGAAGCTTTCTTT. Protein: CASSAGQANTEAFF.

This clone was found once. This rearrangement joins TRBV6-5 to TRBJ1-3; D is possibly TRBD1 (6 bases). This CDR3 has 14 amino acids. The V gene lost 10 bases and the J gene lost 0 bases, with 13 bases spanning the gap. Germline V gene data show CDR1 as MNHEY and CDR2 as SVGAGI. The CDR3 sequence is CATSRGNSGNTIYF. The CDR3 region has the DNA TGTGCCACCTCCAGGGGAAACTCTGGAAACACCATATATTTT.

About this clone: One end of the junction does not line up with germline, which may come from a read error. The V gene is TRBV9, the J gene TRBJ1-2; D possibly corresponds to TRBD1 (5 bases). The V gene's germline CDR1 is SGDLS and CDR2 YYNGEE. The CDR3 spans 14 residues. The DNA of the CDR3 is TGTGCCAGCAGCGTAAACCCAGGGAACTATAGCTACACCTTC. It yields the protein CASSVNPGNYSYTF.

The chain combines TRBV10-3 with TRBJ1-1; D is possibly TRBD1 (5 bases). The germline V gene has CDR1 ENHRY and CDR2 SYGVKD. Deletions cut 3 bases from V and 4 bases from J, with 12 bases between. The CDR3 runs to 14 residues. As DNA, the CDR3 is TGTGCCATCAGTGAATCCGGGGGGGGCACTGAAGCTTTCTTT. This gives the protein CAISESGGGTEAFF.

The chain recombines TRBV20-1 with TRBJ1-2; D is ambiguous. Germline CDR1 DFQATT, CDR2 SNEGSKA (reference sequence). The CDR3 loop spans 13 amino acids. The germline V and J ends were trimmed by 3 bases and 4 bases, with 12 bases remaining between them. DNA for the CDR3: TGCAGTGCTAGTCCCAAGCCACTCTATGGCTACACCTTC. It specifies CSASPKPLYGYTF.

The chain links TRBV6-5 to TRBJ1-6; 8 nucleotides match TRBD1. The germline gives CDR1 MNHEY, CDR2 SVGAGI. V was pared by 6 bases and J by 10 bases, with 5 bases of the junction left unmatched. This CDR3 has 13 residues. In nucleotides, the CDR3 is TGTGCCAGCAGGGAGGACAGGGACTCACCCCTCCACTTT. It codes for CASREDRDSPLHF.

This chain links TRBV12-3 or TRBV12-4 with TRBJ1-2, with D maybe TRBD1 (5 bases). The CDR3 runs 13 residues. Deletions cut 2 bases from V and 8 bases from J, with 12 bases between. CDR3: CASSLTREAGYTF. Here the CDR3 DNA reads TGTGCCAGCAGTTTAACCAGGGAAGCGGGCTACACCTTC.

This clone occurred a few times. The gene calls are TRBV7-9 and TRBJ2-1; D possibly corresponds to TRBD1 (6 bases). The CDR3 is 14 residues long. With 8 bases removed from V and 4 bases from J, the gap between germline ends came to 15 bases. CDR1 is SEHNR and CDR2 is FQNEAQ in the germline V gene (reference sequence). As DNA, the CDR3 is TGTGCCAGCTTATCAGGGGACACTTACAATGAGCAGTTCTTC. This gives the protein CASLSGDTYNEQFF.

V is TRBV15 and J is TRBJ1-5, with TRBD1 matching over 10 bases. Unmatched junction bases numbered 4, after V lost 2 bases and J lost 3 bases. The CDR3 is 16 residues long. Germline CDR1 and CDR2: LNHNV and YYDKDF (reference sequence). The CDR3 DNA sequence: TGTGCCACCAGCAGAAGGACAGGGGGAGTCAATCAGCCCCAGCATTTT. Translated, it gives CATSRRTGGVNQPQHF.

The chain couples TRBV5-4 to TRBJ2-7; 10 bases agree with TRBD2. Germline V lookup: CDR1 SGHNT, CDR2 YYREEE (reference sequence). The CDR3 totals 14 residues. The ends lost 4 bases at V and 7 bases at J; junction bases unmatched: 8. The CDR3 region has the DNA TGTGCCAGCAGCCAAGCGGGGGGGTCCGATGAGCAGTACTTC. Amino acids: CASSQAGGSDEQYF. The whole variable domain, filled in from reference TRBV5-4 and TRBJ2-7, reads ETGVTQSPTHLIKTRGQQVTLRCSSQSGHNTVSWYQQALGQGPQFIFQYYREEENGRGNFPPRFSGLQFPNYSSELNVNALELDDSALYLCASSQAGGSDEQYFGPGTRLTVT.

V is TRBV7-8 and J is TRBJ1-2, with 7 bases aligning to TRBD1. V lost 5 bases, J lost 5 bases, and 8 bases stayed unmatched. Germline CDR1 and CDR2: SGHVS and FQNEAQ. The CDR3 has 14 amino acids. This CDR3 reads CASSPGTALYGYTF. CDR3 in DNA: TGTGCCAGCAGCCCCGGGACAGCTTTATATGGCTACACCTTC.

This chain links TRBV6-1 with TRBJ1-1, with TRBD1 matching over 11 bases. V lost 4 bases, J lost 1 base, and 5 bases stayed unmatched. The CDR3 has 16 amino acids. Germline CDR1 reads MNHNS; CDR2 reads SASEGT. CDR3 in DNA: TGTGCCAGCAGTGCCCGGACAGGGGGCCCGAACACTGAAGCTTTCTTT. Amino acids: CASSARTGGPNTEAFF.

This chain uses TRBV5-8 with TRBJ1-6, with D possibly being TRBD1 (6 bases). The CDR3 sequence is 15 residues long. Per the germline V gene, CDR1 is SGHTS and CDR2 is YDEGEE. Between the trimmed V and J ends, which lost 4 bases and 10 bases, there was a span of 18 bases. CDR3 amino acids: CASSPRDTPSSPLHF. Written as DNA, the CDR3 is TGTGCCAGCAGCCCGAGGGACACTCCGTCCTCACCCCTCCACTTT.

CDR3 loop: CASNRGDQSSSYGYTF. In DNA form, the CDR3 reads TGCGCCAGCAATAGGGGCGACCAATCCTCTAGCTATGGCTACACCTTC. The chain joins TRBV5-1 to TRBJ1-2, with D possibly matching TRBD1 (5 bases). This CDR3 has 16 residues. Trimming cost V 6 bases and J 4 bases, with 22 bases left between them. Per the germline V gene, CDR1 is SGHRS and CDR2 is YFSETQ. Variable domain in full (rest from reference TRBV5-1 and TRBJ1-2): KAGVTQTPRYLIKTRGQQVTLSCSPISGHRSVSWYQQTPGQGLQFLFEYFSETQRNKGNFPGRFSGRQFSNSRSEMNVSTLELGDSALYLCASNRGDQSSSYGYTFGSGTRLTVV.

The chain couples TRBV6-1 to TRBJ1-1; 7 positions match TRBD1. V lost 0 bases and J lost 4; bases outside the gene matches: 8. From germline, CDR1 is MNHNS and CDR2 SASEGT. This CDR3 is built from 16 residues. The CDR3 spells CASSEANDREPTEAFF. The CDR3 DNA reads TGTGCCAGCAGTGAAGCGAACGACAGGGAACCCACTGAAGCTTTCTTT.

The rearrangement links TRBV20-1 to TRBJ1-1; tentatively, D is TRBD1 (5 bases). Germline V lookup: CDR1 DFQATT, CDR2 SNEGSKA (reference sequence). This CDR3 region has 16 residues. V lost 3 bases and J lost 4, with 21 bases in between. The CDR3, as DNA: TGCAGTGCTAGTCCCGGGACTCCCGCGGCAGGCACTGAAGCTTTCTTT. Residues: CSASPGTPAAGTEAFF.

CDR3 DNA sequence: TGCGCCAGCAGCCTGGGGACAGGCTGGTACTTC. This translates into CASSLGTGWYF. This chain connects TRBV5-1 to TRBJ2-7; 8 bases are shared with TRBD1. This CDR3 contains 11 residues. Germline V CDR1 and CDR2: SGHRS, YFSETQ. V was clipped by 4 bases and J by 12 bases; unmatched bases: 6.

The rearrangement links TRBV6-1 to TRBJ1-1; D remains ambiguous. Looked up from germline, CDR1 is MNHNS and CDR2 is SASEGT. Trimming shortened V by 1 base and J by 0 bases, and 3 bases separated the two germline ends. The CDR3 runs 13 residues. The CDR3 here is CASSEVVNTEAFF. The CDR3 DNA follows: TGTGCCAGCAGTGAAGTAGTGAACACTGAAGCTTTCTTT.

This clone showed up just once. V is TRBV11-2 and J is TRBJ2-5; weak D call: TRBD1 (6 bases). Germline CDR1 reads SGHAT; CDR2 reads FQNNGV. The CDR3 has 14 residues. With 5 bases removed from V and 8 bases from J, the gap between germline ends came to 18 bases. CDR3: CASSPDRKVLTQYF. Here the CDR3 DNA reads TGTGCCAGCAGCCCAGACAGGAAAGTACTTACCCAGTACTTC.

This rearrangement joins TRBV2 to TRBJ1-6; a possible D gene is TRBD1 (6 bases). The CDR3 has 14 residues. V was shortened by 5 bases and J by 5 bases, with 10 bases between the two germline ends. Germline-derived CDR1 and CDR2 are SNHLY and FYNNEI. The CDR3 reads CASSTGTNNSPLHF. In nucleotides, the CDR3 is TGTGCCAGCAGTACCGGGACAAATAATTCACCCCTCCACTTT.

This clone was seen more than once but under ten times. Other DNA variants within this sample encode the same CDR3. The chain recombines TRBV5-1 with TRBJ2-1; 7 nucleotides line up with TRBD1. Trimming took 2 bases from V and 0 from J; bases not matched to a gene: 5. CDR3 length equals 16 residues. The germline gives CDR1 SGHRS, CDR2 YFSETQ. CDR3 sequence (DNA): TGCGCCAGCAGCTTAGACAGGGTAAGCTCCTACAATGAGCAGTTCTTC. Translation gives CASSLDRVSSYNEQFF.

V gene TRBV5-1 combines with J gene TRBJ1-3; tentative D call: TRBD1 (5 bases). Per germline, CDR1 SGHRS and CDR2 YFSETQ. This CDR3 is built from 15 residues. Trimming shortened V by 4 bases and J by 0 bases, and 11 bases separated the two germline ends. The DNA of the CDR3 is TGCGCCAGCAGCATCGGACAACACTCTGGAAACACCATATATTTT. Encoded protein: CASSIGQHSGNTIYF.

The CDR3 protein is CASSENPPFQRGLSYEQYF. The DNA of the CDR3 is TGTGCCAGCAGTGAAAACCCCCCCTTTCAGCGGGGGCTCTCCTACGAGCAGTACTTC. J is TRBJ2-7 and V is TRBV2, with 8 bases that match TRBD2. CDR1 and CDR2 from the germline V gene are SNHLY and FYNNEI. J lost 0 bases, V lost 2 bases, and 15 bases had no gene match. The CDR3 has 19 residues.

This clone was observed a single time. The J gene is TRBJ2-4, the V gene TRBV9, with 9 bases matching TRBD2. The J segment lost 5 bases and the V segment lost 2 bases, leaving 11 bases of the junction unmatched. This CDR3 spans 17 amino acids. Germline V gene lookup returns CDR1 SGDLS and CDR2 YYNGEE. The CDR3 reads CASSVDPPSGVENIQYF. CDR3 DNA sequence: TGTGCCAGCAGCGTTGATCCCCCTAGCGGGGTCGAAAACATTCAGTACTTC.

The genes are TRBV15 and TRBJ1-1, with 10 bases identical to TRBD1. CDR1 LNHNV and CDR2 YYDKDF come from the germline V gene (reference sequence). The V and J ends lost 1 base and 6 bases, in that order; junction bases with no gene match: 5. CDR3 length equals 15 residues. CDR3 in amino acids: CATSRAGTGESEAFF. CDR3 DNA: TGTGCCACCAGCAGAGCCGGGACAGGGGAATCTGAAGCTTTCTTT. Drawing the rest from reference TRBV15 and TRBJ1-1, the complete variable domain is DAMVIQNPRYQVTQFGKPVTLSCSQTLNHNVMYWYQQKSSQAPKLLFHYYDKDFNNEADTPDNFQSRRPNTSFCFLDIRSPGLGDTAMYLCATSRAGTGESEAFFGQGTRLTVV.

The chain uses TRBV19 and TRBJ1-2; 9 bases are shared with TRBD1. CDR1 is LNHDA, CDR2 SQIVND, per germline (reference sequence). With V trimmed by 6 bases and J by 6 bases, 8 bases remained unmatched. CDR3 length: 14 residues. CDR3 amino acids: CASRLGTGWDGYTF. CDR3 sequence (DNA): TGTGCCAGTAGACTCGGGACAGGGTGGGATGGCTACACCTTC.